This T cell receptor beta chain emerged from a study of cytomegalovirus exposure and HLA in healthy donors. Study findings and constraints: Reportedly, HLA-A and HLA-B alleles of most subjects were accurately predicted from TCR beta. In a later analysis, V- and J-gene trimming of beta chains associated with a DCLRE1C missense variant, replicated independently.

Trimming left V 6 bases short and J 2 bases short, with 19 bases between. CDR3 length: 16 residues. Germline V gives CDR1 SNHLY, CDR2 FYNNEI. Remarks on this clone: Its antigen is not known.

This cohort consisted of healthy bone marrow donors. Nominally healthy donors were sampled, though unrecorded immune exposures were likely. The PCR was carried out with 60 Vbeta primers and 13 Jbeta primers. Profiled with immunoSEQ multiplex PCR; TCRdb holds only in-frame clones, not every one. The sample gives 150,000 to 200,000 clones, over 65% of which show up once; 1.4% is in the top ten. The chain has TRBV2 and TRBJ2-5; possibly TRBD1 for D (7 bases). Sequenced input: PBMCs. This sequence originates from a woman under 40 in good health and CMV-seropositive. CDR3 in DNA: TGTGCCAGCAGAAGACAGGGCACTGGGGGGCAAGAGACCCAGTACTTC. This encodes CASRRQGTGGQETQYF.